This TCR beta chain was sequenced for a study of blood T cell repertoires in COVID-19. Study-level information: The origin of the acute and convalescent COVID-19 samples was the United States, Italy and Spain. Sources were T cells, B-cell-depleted T cells, or PBMCs; the material itself was cDNA or gDNA.

Authors' methods: Reference gene primer amplification gave nucleated cell count estimates. The table came from immunoSEQ multiplex PCR; TCRdb's copy has only in-frame clones and leaves some out. V, J and clone size are those of that table, while D and trimming were read from the DNA. The table lists under 300,000 clones, around four fifths of them singletons. This clone was recorded only once. Germline V gene data show CDR1 as MDHEN and CDR2 as SYDVKM. V dropped 5 bases and J dropped 0; count of bases not matched to a gene: 3. This CDR3 has 16 residues. This TCR derives from a woman aged 55-70 years with active or convalescent COVID-19. The genes are TRBV28 and TRBJ1-3; 11 bases fit TRBD1. The specimen was peripheral blood. The CDR3 bases are TGTGCCAGCAGTAGGACAGGGGGCCACTCTGGAAACACCATATATTTT. As protein: CASSRTGGHSGNTIYF.